The T cell receptor (beta chain) described here comes from a study of blood T cell repertoires in COVID-19. On the study more broadly: The samples span acute and convalescent COVID-19 from the United States, Italy and Spain. Sample material is recorded as cDNA or gDNA derived from T cells, B-cell-depleted T cells, or PBMCs.

Original processing notes: Counts of nucleated cells, estimated from reference gene primer amplification, were obtained. The protocol was immunoSEQ multiplex PCR, while the TCRdb copy is restricted to in-frame clones and leaves out a portion. V and J calls and clone size are those listed in that table; D and trimming were worked out from the DNA. Of 70,000 to 95,000 clones in the sample, roughly 85% are singletons; the top ten hold under 2%. This TCR came from a woman aged 55-70 years with acute or convalescent COVID-19. The sample taken for sequencing was peripheral blood.

This chain's CDR3 is CASSYDRVRAEAFF. DNA of the CDR3: TGTGCCAGCAGTTACGACCGGGTGAGGGCTGAAGCTTTCTTT. The chain carries TRBV6-5 and TRBJ1-1; D is unresolved. The CDR3 spans 14 residues. The V and J ends lost 2 bases and 6 bases respectively, with 13 bases between them. In germline, CDR1 is MNHEY, CDR2 SVGAGI.